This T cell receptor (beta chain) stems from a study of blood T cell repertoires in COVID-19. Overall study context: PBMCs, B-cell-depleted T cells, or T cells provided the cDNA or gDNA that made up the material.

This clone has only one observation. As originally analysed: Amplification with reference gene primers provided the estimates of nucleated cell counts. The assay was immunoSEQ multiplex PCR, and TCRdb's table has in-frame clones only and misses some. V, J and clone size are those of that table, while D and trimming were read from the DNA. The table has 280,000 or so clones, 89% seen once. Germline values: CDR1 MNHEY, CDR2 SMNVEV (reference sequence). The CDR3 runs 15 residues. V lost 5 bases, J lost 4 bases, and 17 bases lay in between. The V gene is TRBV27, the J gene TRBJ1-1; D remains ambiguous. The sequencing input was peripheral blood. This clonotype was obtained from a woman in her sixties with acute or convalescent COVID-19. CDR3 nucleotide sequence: TGTGCCAGCAGTCCACAATTGAGAGGGAGCACTGAAGCTTTCTTT. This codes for CASSPQLRGSTEAFF.